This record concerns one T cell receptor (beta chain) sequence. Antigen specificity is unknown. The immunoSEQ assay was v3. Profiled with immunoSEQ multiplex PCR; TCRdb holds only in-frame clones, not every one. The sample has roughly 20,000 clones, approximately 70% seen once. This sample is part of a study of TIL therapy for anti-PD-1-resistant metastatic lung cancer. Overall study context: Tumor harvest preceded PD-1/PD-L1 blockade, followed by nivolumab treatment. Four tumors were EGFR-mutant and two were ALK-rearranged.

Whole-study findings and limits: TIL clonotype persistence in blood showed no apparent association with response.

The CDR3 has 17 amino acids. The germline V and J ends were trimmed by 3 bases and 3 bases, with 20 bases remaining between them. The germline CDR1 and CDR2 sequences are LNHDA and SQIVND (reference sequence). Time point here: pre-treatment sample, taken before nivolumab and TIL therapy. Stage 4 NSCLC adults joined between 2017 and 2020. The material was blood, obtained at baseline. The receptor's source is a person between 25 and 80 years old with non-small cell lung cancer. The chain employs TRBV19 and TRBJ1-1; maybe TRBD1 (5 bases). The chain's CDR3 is CASSMRAEGRVDTEAFF. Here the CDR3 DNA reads TGTGCCAGTAGTATGAGGGCAGAGGGGCGGGTGGACACTGAAGCTTTCTTT.